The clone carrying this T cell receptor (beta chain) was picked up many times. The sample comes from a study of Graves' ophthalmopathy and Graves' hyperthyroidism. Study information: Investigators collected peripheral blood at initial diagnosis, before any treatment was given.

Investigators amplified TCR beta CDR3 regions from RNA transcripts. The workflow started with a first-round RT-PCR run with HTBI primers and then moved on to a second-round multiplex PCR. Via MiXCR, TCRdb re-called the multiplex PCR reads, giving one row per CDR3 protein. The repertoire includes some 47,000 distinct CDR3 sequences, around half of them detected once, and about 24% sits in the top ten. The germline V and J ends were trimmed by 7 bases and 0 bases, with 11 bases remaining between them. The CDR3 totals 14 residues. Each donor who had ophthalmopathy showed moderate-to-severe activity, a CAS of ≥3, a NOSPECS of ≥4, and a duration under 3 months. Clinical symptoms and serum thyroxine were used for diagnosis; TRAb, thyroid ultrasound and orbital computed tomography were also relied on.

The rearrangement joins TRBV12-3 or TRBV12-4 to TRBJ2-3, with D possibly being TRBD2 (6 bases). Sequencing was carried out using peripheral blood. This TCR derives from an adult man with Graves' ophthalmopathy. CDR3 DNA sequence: TGTGCCAGCATGCGCGGGATTAGCACAGATACGCAGTATTTT. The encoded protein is CASMRGISTDTQYF.